One and the same sample provided the 18 T cell receptor beta chains below, sequenced in a study of cytomegalovirus exposure and HLA in healthy donors listed by TCRdb under 2017. Libraries were made using the immunoSEQ multiplex PCR assay. The multiplex PCR relied on a mix of 60 forward primers for TCR Vbeta segments and 13 reverse primers for TCR Jbeta segments. As stored in TCRdb, this immuneACCESS dataset retains in-frame rearrangements with V and J assigned. A fraction of the clones does not appear; measured against another copy, unresolved V genes explain less than half of the discrepancy, and the remainder lacks a known reason. The sample table shows 130,000 or so clones, and 60% to 75% are seen once. The ten largest clones take up less than 3.5% of the sample. The material sequenced was PBMCs. The source is a woman in her thirties or forties in good health and CMV-seropositive.

The genes are TRBV13 and TRBJ1-1; no clear D. CDR1 is PRHDT and CDR2 is FYEKMQ in the germline V gene (reference sequence). V was clipped by 1 base and J by 6 bases, with 6 bases between them. The CDR3 contains 12 residues. CDR3 coding DNA: TGTGCCAGCAGCTTAGTTTCGGCTGAAGCTTTCTTT. This codes for CASSLVSAEAFF.

The genes are TRBV7-2 and TRBJ1-5; a possible D gene is TRBD1 (5 bases). The ends were cut back, 5 bases at V and 4 bases at J, with 15 bases in the middle. The CDR3 is 15 residues long. Germline V CDR1 and CDR2: SGHTA, FQGNSA. Here the CDR3 DNA reads TGTGCCAGCAGCCTATACCGGGGGGGAAATCAGCCCCAGCATTTT. Translated: CASSLYRGGNQPQHF. The full variable domain, with the rest looked up from reference TRBV7-2 and TRBJ1-5, is GAGVSQSPSNKVTEKGKDVELRCDPISGHTALYWYRQSLGQGLEFLIYFQGNSAPDKSGLPSDRFSAERTGGSVSTLTIQRTQQEDSAVYLCASSLYRGGNQPQHFGDGTRLSIL.

The V gene is TRBV5-1, the J gene TRBJ1-2, with TRBD1 as a possible D gene (6 bases). With 8 bases removed from V and 7 bases from J, the gap between germline ends came to 24 bases. CDR1 and CDR2 (germline): SGHRS, YFSETQ. The CDR3 length is 15 residues. CDR3 in amino acids: CASLKDGTFSSGYTF. As DNA, the CDR3 is TGCGCCAGTCTGAAGGACGGGACATTTAGCTCTGGCTACACCTTC.

Only a few counts were recorded for this clone. V usage is TRBV27 and J usage is TRBJ2-2; no firm D call. The V end was cut by 7 bases, the J end by 0 bases, with 18 bases between. Germline CDR1 MNHEY, CDR2 SMNVEV (reference sequence). The CDR3 totals 17 residues. CDR3 amino acids: CASNPFAGDPNTGELFF. CDR3 DNA sequence: TGTGCCAGCAATCCTTTTGCCGGAGATCCGAACACCGGGGAGCTGTTTTTT.

The chain couples TRBV2 to TRBJ2-1; TRBD1 aligns across 7 bases. The CDR3 spans 15 residues. V was pared by 7 bases and J by 4 bases, with 10 bases of the junction left unmatched. CDR1 SNHLY and CDR2 FYNNEI come from the germline V gene. CDR3 sequence: CASNSRDSNYNEQFF. Written as DNA, the CDR3 is TGTGCCAGCAATTCCCGGGACAGCAATTACAATGAGCAGTTCTTC.

This rearrangement joins TRBV14 to TRBJ1-1, with 10 nucleotides matching TRBD1. Germline assignment: CDR1 SGHDN and CDR2 FVKESK. Unmatched junction bases numbered 4, after V lost 5 bases and J lost 1 base. This CDR3 spans 15 amino acids. The CDR3 DNA sequence: TGTGCCAGCAGCAAACGACAGGGGGCGAACACTGAAGCTTTCTTT. It translates to CASSKRQGANTEAFF.

The V gene is TRBV29-1, the J gene TRBJ1-2; TRBD1 matches 7 bases. There are 12 residues in the CDR3. The V and J ends lost 6 bases and 5 bases, in that order; junction bases with no gene match: 6. From germline, CDR1 is SQVTM and CDR2 ANQGSEA. The CDR3 sequence is CSVGPGQYGYTF. The CDR3 coding sequence is TGCAGCGTCGGACCGGGACAGTATGGCTACACCTTC.

The J gene is TRBJ2-3, the V gene TRBV7-9, with 16 nucleotides matching TRBD2. Germline loops: CDR1 SEHNR, CDR2 FQNEAQ (reference sequence). CDR3 length: 18 amino acids. V lost 4 bases, J lost 3 bases, and 7 bases stayed unmatched. The DNA for the CDR3 is TGTGCCAGCAGCTCATACAGGGGACTAGCGGGAGGGACAGATACGCAGTATTTT. Protein product: CASSSYRGLAGGTDTQYF.

The rearrangement links TRBV30 to TRBJ2-1; D unresolved. Germline assignment: CDR1 GTSNPN and CDR2 SVGIG (reference sequence). The length of the CDR3 is 12 residues. Trimming shortened V by 2 bases and J by 6 bases, and 8 bases separated the two germline ends. CDR3 loop: CAWSIGFNEQFF. The CDR3 nucleotides are TGTGCCTGGAGTATCGGGTTCAATGAGCAGTTCTTC.

V and J are TRBV5-6 and TRBJ2-5; perhaps TRBD1 as D (6 bases). The CDR3 consists of 16 residues. Trimming removed 4 bases from V and 1 base from J, with 17 bases in between. Germline V gene sequence: CDR1 SGHDT, CDR2 YYEEEE. The CDR3 region is CASSQVGAQIQETQYF. The DNA for the CDR3 is TGTGCCAGCAGCCAGGTGGGGGCGCAAATCCAAGAGACCCAGTACTTC.

The rearrangement links TRBV30 to TRBJ2-1, with TRBD2 identical over 10 bases. Germline-derived CDR1 and CDR2 are GTSNPN and SVGIG (reference sequence). Trimming at V came to 3 bases and at J to 8 bases, leaving 4 bases not matched to a gene. This CDR3 is built from 13 residues. CDR3: CAWSGTSDDEQFF. Written as DNA, the CDR3 is TGTGCCTGGAGCGGGACTAGCGATGATGAGCAGTTCTTC.

This clone was counted once. The rearrangement joins TRBV2 to TRBJ1-2, with D possibly being TRBD1 (6 bases). This CDR3 spans 15 amino acids. The V gene lost 3 bases and the J gene lost 1 base, with 12 bases spanning the gap. CDR1 is SNHLY and CDR2 is FYNNEI in the germline V gene. DNA for the CDR3: TGTGCCAGCAGTGAGGGGTCAGGGGTTAACTATGGCTACACCTTC. This encodes CASSEGSGVNYGYTF.

The chain joins TRBV27 to TRBJ2-1, with D perhaps matching TRBD2 (5 bases). V lost 5 bases and J lost 1, with 15 bases in between. The germline V gene encodes CDR1 MNHEY and CDR2 SMNVEV (reference sequence). This CDR3 spans 16 amino acids. Written as DNA, the CDR3 is TGTGCCAGCAGTAAGCCGGGGATAGGGTCCTACAATGAGCAGTTCTTC. Its translation: CASSKPGIGSYNEQFF.

This chain connects TRBV13 to TRBJ2-7; 8 bases align to TRBD1. Germline assignment: CDR1 PRHDT and CDR2 FYEKMQ (reference sequence). J lost 7 bases, V lost 4 bases, and 15 bases had no gene match. The CDR3 has 16 residues. The DNA for the CDR3 is TGTGCCAGCAGCTACGGGACAGGCCCAATATGGGGAGAGCAGTACTTC. Translated, it gives CASSYGTGPIWGEQYF.

This clone came up once. The gene calls are TRBV12-5 and TRBJ1-1; a possible D gene is TRBD1 (5 bases). V gave up 3 bases and J gave up 5 bases, with 13 bases separating them. The CDR3 contains 14 residues. Germline CDR1 reads LGHNT; CDR2 reads FRNRAP. In DNA, the CDR3 is TGTGCTAGTGGTTTAGTCAGCGGGGGGACTGAAGCTTTCTTT. Its protein is CASGLVSGGTEAFF.

This clone has just a few counts. The CDR3 DNA sequence: TGTGCCAGCAGTGAGAGGCGGGGGGGCGGGGAGCAGTTCTTC. Translating gives CASSERRGGGEQFF. The chain combines TRBV6-1 with TRBJ2-1; 9 bases match TRBD2. V trimming: 3 bases; J trimming: 10 bases; junction bases outside the gene matches: 7. Per germline, CDR1 MNHNS and CDR2 SASEGT. This CDR3 is 14 amino acids long.

The chain recombines TRBV13 with TRBJ1-2; D uncertain. The CDR3 sequence is 14 residues long. Germline values: CDR1 PRHDT, CDR2 FYEKMQ (reference sequence). V lost 5 bases and J lost 3, with 13 bases in between. CDR3 in DNA: TGTGCCAGCAGCCCGAAGTTCGAGTACTATGGCTACACCTTC. This gives the protein CASSPKFEYYGYTF.

The V gene is TRBV11-3, the J gene TRBJ2-7; tentatively, D is TRBD1 (6 bases). Per germline, CDR1 SGHNT and CDR2 YENEEA. V was trimmed by 4 bases and J by 2 bases, leaving 9 bases between them. This CDR3 contains 13 residues. Here the CDR3 DNA reads TGTGCCAGCAGCTCCCCAGGGGCCTACGAGCAGTACTTC. This gives the protein CASSSPGAYEQYF. Supplemented by reference TRBV11-3 and TRBJ2-7, the full variable domain reads EAGVVQSPRYKIIEKKQPVAFWCNPISGHNTLYWYLQNLGQGPELLIRYENEEAVDDSQLPKDRFSAERLKGVDSTLKIQPAELGDSAVYLCASSSPGAYEQYFGPGTRLTVT.